These 12 T cell receptor beta chains were sequenced from one sample in a study of T cell changes during pregnancy in multiple sclerosis. TCRdb's table, derived via immunoSEQ multiplex PCR, lists solely in-frame clones and lacks some. The sample lists just under 65,000 clones; 80% to 95% were seen once. Here the sequenced sample was peripheral blood, taken in the second trimester of pregnancy. These receptors were obtained from a female donor in good health, enrolled as a control in a pregnancy study.

This sequence joins TRBV13 and TRBJ2-5, with 9 positions matching TRBD2. Germline CDR1 is PRHDT and CDR2 is FYEKMQ (reference sequence). The CDR3 length is 13 residues. The V gene end was trimmed by 3 bases and the J gene end by 6 bases; junction bases not matched to a gene: 2. The CDR3 region is CASSFGTSQTQYF. CDR3 DNA: TGTGCCAGCAGCTTCGGGACTAGCCAGACCCAGTACTTC.

V gene TRBV10-1 combines with J gene TRBJ1-3; D not certain. The CDR3 has 13 amino acids. V dropped 5 bases and J dropped 0 bases, with 5 bases sitting between them. CDR1 WNHNN and CDR2 SYGVQD come from the germline V gene (reference sequence). The CDR3: CASSLASGNTIYF. In DNA, the CDR3 is TGCGCCAGCAGTCTGGCCTCTGGAAACACCATATATTTT.

In this sample, this clone turned up once. The chain links TRBV6-5 to TRBJ1-2; 9 bases map to TRBD1. The CDR3 runs 13 residues. Germline CDR1 and CDR2: MNHEY and SVGAGI. V lost 6 bases to trimming and J lost 4 bases; unmatched junction nucleotides: 3. CDR3 nucleotides: TGTGCCAGCAGACAGGGGGCTGGCTATGGCTACACCTTC. Translation gives CASRQGAGYGYTF.

The chain joins TRBV19 to TRBJ2-7; 7 bases agree with TRBD1. After removal of 5 bases from V and 2 bases from J, the junction contained 12 bases not matched to a gene. Germline CDR1 and CDR2: LNHDA and SQIVND (reference sequence). The CDR3 has 16 residues. The CDR3 DNA reads as TGTGCCAGTAGTCGGACAGGTAGTTTCATCACCTACGAGCAGTACTTC. Translating it yields CASSRTGSFITYEQYF. Complete variable domain (other parts from reference TRBV19 and TRBJ2-7): DGGITQSPKYLFRKEGQNVTLSCEQNLNHDAMYWYRQDPGQGLRLIYYSQIVNDFQKGDIAEGYSVSREKKESFPLTVTSAQKNPTAFYLCASSRTGSFITYEQYFGPGTRLTVT.

The chain has TRBV7-2 and TRBJ2-7; possibly TRBD1 for D (5 bases). Germline assignment: CDR1 SGHTA and CDR2 FQGNSA. The length of the CDR3 is 15 residues. Trimming removed 5 bases at V and 2 bases at J, with 16 bases between. The CDR3 DNA follows: TGTGCCAGCAGCCCCCCCGCTGGGGCAGCCTACGAGCAGTACTTC. This encodes CASSPPAGAAYEQYF.

The chain employs TRBV15 and TRBJ2-1; D might be TRBD2 (6 bases). The V end was cut by 3 bases, the J end by 15 bases, with 15 bases between. Per germline, CDR1 LNHNV and CDR2 YYDKDF (reference sequence). The CDR3 totals 12 residues. In DNA form, the CDR3 reads TGTGCCACCAGCAGTCTGGTAGGGCGGGGGTTCTTC. Its translation: CATSSLVGRGFF.

The gene calls are TRBV6-5 and TRBJ2-7; no clear D gene. From germline, CDR1 is MNHEY and CDR2 SVGAGI. Trimming cost V 0 bases and J 2 bases, with 11 bases left between them. This CDR3 contains 15 residues. The CDR3 region has the DNA TGTGCCAGCAGTTACTCGAACGCCGCAGCCTACGAGCAGTACTTC. This translates into CASSYSNAAAYEQYF.

V and J are TRBV29-1 and TRBJ2-5; no firm D call. The CDR3 covers 12 residues. Trimming pared 4 bases from V and 4 bases from J, leaving 10 bases between. The germline CDR1 and CDR2 sequences are SQVTM and ANQGSEA. CDR3 sequence (DNA): TGCAGCGTTGGGGTAGCTGGAGAGACCCAGTACTTC. Its protein is CSVGVAGETQYF. The full variable domain, in which reference TRBV29-1 and TRBJ2-5 provide the parts outside the CDR3, is SAVISQKPSRDICQRGTSLTIQCQVDSQVTMMFWYRQQPGQSLTLIATANQGSEATYESGFVIDKFPISRPNLTFSTLTVSNMSPEDSSIYLCSVGVAGETQYFGPGTRLLVL.

The chain couples TRBV30 to TRBJ1-6; D is undetermined. The CDR3 runs to 17 residues. V was pared by 7 bases and J by 1 base, with 20 bases between. The V gene's germline CDR1 is GTSNPN and CDR2 SVGIG (reference sequence). CDR3 region: CASPGEGRWSYNSPLHF. The DNA for the CDR3 is TGTGCCTCCCCCGGAGAGGGCCGGTGGTCCTATAATTCACCCCTCCACTTT.

The V gene is TRBV13, the J gene TRBJ2-1; 8 bases are a match to TRBD2. V dropped 1 base and J dropped 3; count of bases not matched to a gene: 2. This CDR3 comprises 15 residues. Germline CDR1 reads PRHDT; CDR2 reads FYEKMQ (reference sequence). In DNA form, the CDR3 reads TGTGCCAGCAGCTTAGAGGCGGGGGGCTACAATGAGCAGTTCTTC. Encoded protein: CASSLEAGGYNEQFF. Full variable domain (outside the CDR3, taken from reference TRBV13 and TRBJ2-1): AAGVIQSPRHLIKEKRETATLKCYPIPRHDTVYWYQQGPGQDPQFLISFYEKMQSDKGSIPDRFSAQQFSDYHSELNMSSLELGDSALYFCASSLEAGGYNEQFFGPGTRLTVL.

About this clone itself: An end of the junction differs from the germline gene, which may be a read error. The chain joins TRBV2 to TRBJ2-7; 11 bases align to TRBD1. Germline CDR1 is SNHLY and CDR2 is FYNNEI. The CDR3 has 15 amino acids. CDR3 DNA: TGTGCCAGCAGTGATTCAGGGACAGGGGGTAATTTGCTGGTCTTC. Translated: CASSDSGTGGNLLVF.

The V call is TRBV4-2, the J call TRBJ2-2; D is unresolved. The V gene's germline CDR1 is LGHNA and CDR2 YNFKEQ. Trimming took off 2 bases at V and 2 bases at J, with 6 bases between the two ends. This CDR3 spans 14 amino acids. CDR3 loop: CASSQPENTGELFF. The CDR3 DNA reads as TGTGCCAGCAGCCAACCAGAAAACACCGGGGAGCTGTTTTTT.